This TCR beta chain was sequenced in a study of blood T cell repertoires in COVID-19. Measured with immunoSEQ multiplex PCR; TCRdb has only the in-frame clones, and not every one. The sample consists of some 200,000 clones, about 85% of them appearing once. V lost 6 bases, J lost 6 bases, and 12 bases stayed unmatched. The CDR3 runs to 15 residues. Germline CDR1 reads KGHSH; CDR2 reads LQKENI. The sequence was obtained from a woman older than 75 with acute or convalescent COVID-19. This chain connects TRBV18 to TRBJ2-3; 7 bases map to TRBD1. The sequencing input was peripheral blood. CDR3 coding DNA: TGTGCCAGCTCCGAATCTTGGACAGGCTCGGATACGCAGTATTTT. Translation: CASSESWTGSDTQYF. Based on the CDR3 plus reference TRBV18 and TRBJ2-3, the full variable domain is NAGVMQNPRHLVRRRGQEARLRCSPMKGHSHVYWYRQLPEEGLKFMVYLQKENIIDESGMPKERFSAEFPKEGPSILRIQQVVRGDSAAYFCASSESWTGSDTQYFGPGTRLTVL.